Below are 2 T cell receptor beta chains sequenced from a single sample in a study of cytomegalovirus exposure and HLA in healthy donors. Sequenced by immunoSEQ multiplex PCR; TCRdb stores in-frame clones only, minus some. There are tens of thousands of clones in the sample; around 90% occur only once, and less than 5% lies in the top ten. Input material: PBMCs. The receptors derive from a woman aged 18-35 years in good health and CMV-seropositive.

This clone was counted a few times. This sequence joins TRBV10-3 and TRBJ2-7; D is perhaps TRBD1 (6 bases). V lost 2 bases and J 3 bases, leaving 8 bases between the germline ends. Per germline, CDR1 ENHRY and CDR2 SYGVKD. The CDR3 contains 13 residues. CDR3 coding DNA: TGTGCCATCAGTGAGCGGGACAACTACGAGCAGTACTTC. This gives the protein CAISERDNYEQYF.

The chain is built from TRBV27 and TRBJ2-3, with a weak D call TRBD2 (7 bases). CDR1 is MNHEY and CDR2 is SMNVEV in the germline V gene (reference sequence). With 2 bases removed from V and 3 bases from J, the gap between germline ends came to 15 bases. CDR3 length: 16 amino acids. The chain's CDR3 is CASSLGWGGKTDTQYF. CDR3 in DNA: TGTGCCAGCAGTTTAGGGTGGGGGGGCAAGACAGATACGCAGTATTTT.